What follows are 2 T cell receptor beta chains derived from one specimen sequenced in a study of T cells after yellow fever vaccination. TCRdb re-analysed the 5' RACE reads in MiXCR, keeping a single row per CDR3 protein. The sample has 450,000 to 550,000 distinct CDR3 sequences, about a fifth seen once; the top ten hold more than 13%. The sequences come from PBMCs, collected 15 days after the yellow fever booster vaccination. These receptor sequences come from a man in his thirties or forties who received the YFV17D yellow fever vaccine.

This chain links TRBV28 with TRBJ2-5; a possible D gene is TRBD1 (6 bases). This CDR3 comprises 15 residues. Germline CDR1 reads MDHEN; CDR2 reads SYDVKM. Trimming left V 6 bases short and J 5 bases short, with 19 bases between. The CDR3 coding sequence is TGTGCCAGCAGCGATAGGGGGTCGTTATCGGAGACCCAGTACTTC. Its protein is CASSDRGSLSETQYF.

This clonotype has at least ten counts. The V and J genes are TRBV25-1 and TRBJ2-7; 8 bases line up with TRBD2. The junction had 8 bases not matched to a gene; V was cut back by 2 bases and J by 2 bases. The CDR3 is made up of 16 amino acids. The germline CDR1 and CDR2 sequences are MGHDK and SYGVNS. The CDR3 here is CASSEAGQGLAYEQYF. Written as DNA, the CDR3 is TGTGCCAGCAGTGAAGCCGGGCAGGGACTAGCCTACGAGCAGTACTTC.